This TCR beta chain came from a study of cytomegalovirus exposure and HLA in healthy donors. The study, taken as a whole, reports: Analyses of presence and absence presupposed an approximately uniform sequencing depth across donors.

V lost 6 bases to trimming and J lost 4 bases; unmatched junction nucleotides: 18. The CDR3 spans 17 residues. Germline lookup yields CDR1 MNHEY and CDR2 SMNVEV (reference sequence). 60 Vbeta and 13 Jbeta primers were used in PCR. Sequencing used immunoSEQ multiplex PCR; TCRdb keeps in-frame clones, though not all of them. This sample yields about 94,000 clones, of which 81% are seen a single time; 9% to 12% belongs to the top ten. A word on this clone: What it recognizes is unknown.

Sequenced input: PBMCs. This sequence originates from a human donor in good health. The chain uses TRBV27 and TRBJ2-7, with 7 bases matching TRBD1. This chain's CDR3 is CASRSRDSGVRRYEQYF. CDR3 nucleotides: TGTGCCAGCAGAAGCCGGGACAGTGGGGTAAGGAGGTACGAGCAGTACTTC.